Presented here are 27 T cell receptor beta chains from one specimen sequenced in a study of patients and donors after allogeneic stem cell transplantation. TCRdb analysed the RT-PCR reads with MiXCR anew, one entry per CDR3 protein. The repertoire has hundreds of thousands of distinct CDR3 sequences, around 16% of them found once; the top ten carry 7.2%. Sequencing was carried out using blood, either unsorted or a sorted T cell fraction (not recorded which). These receptors originate from a human donor who was either an allogeneic HSCT recipient or a stem cell or donor lymphocyte infusion donor (not recorded which). It is not recorded whose cells these are; they may come from a transplant donor.

V gene TRBV29-1 combines with J gene TRBJ2-3, with 7 bases lining up with TRBD2. V shed 2 bases, J shed 0 bases, and the junction held 8 bases outside the gene matches. The germline V gene has CDR1 SQVTM and CDR2 ANQGSEA. CDR3 length: 16 residues. The chain's CDR3 is CSVESGGGESTDTQYF. The CDR3 bases are TGCAGCGTTGAAAGCGGCGGGGGTGAAAGCACAGATACGCAGTATTTT.

The rearrangement uses TRBV11-1 and TRBJ2-2; TRBD1 matches 7 bases. Germline V gene lookup returns CDR1 SGHAT and CDR2 FQDESV (reference sequence). The CDR3 covers 15 residues. V lost 6 bases to trimming and J lost 5 bases; unmatched junction nucleotides: 9. The CDR3 DNA reads TGTGCCAGCAGTGTGACAGGGATCGGGACCGGGGAGCTGTTTTTT. Translated: CASSVTGIGTGELFF.

With respect to this clonotype: A read error may be the cause here, since a much bigger clone is one base away. This sequence joins TRBV6-2 or TRBV6-3 and TRBJ2-2; D gene unclear. The length of the CDR3 is 14 residues. V was cut by 6 bases and J by 1 base, with 9 bases left in between. Germline V lookup: CDR1 MNHEY, CDR2 SVGEGT. CDR3 region: CASSPTRNTGELFF. For the CDR3, the DNA is TGTGCCAGCAGCCCAACCAGGAACACCGGGGAGCTGTTTTTT.

V is TRBV2 and J is TRBJ2-7; the match to TRBD1 covers 10 bases. Germline V gene sequence: CDR1 SNHLY, CDR2 FYNNEI. The CDR3 contains 15 residues. V was pared by 2 bases and J by 6 bases, with 7 bases of the junction left unmatched. The CDR3: CASSELGQGYLEQYF. DNA of the CDR3: TGTGCCAGCAGTGAATTGGGACAGGGGTACCTCGAGCAGTACTTC.

The genes are TRBV3-1 and TRBJ1-4; 7 nucleotides agree with TRBD1. CDR1 LGHDT and CDR2 YNNKEL come from the germline V gene (reference sequence). The CDR3 runs 15 residues. The trim removed 4 bases at V and 2 bases at J, leaving 4 bases unmatched. CDR3 sequence: CASSPRGPTNEKLFF. The CDR3, as DNA: TGTGCCAGCAGCCCGAGGGGGCCTACTAATGAAAAACTGTTTTTT. Supplemented by reference TRBV3-1 and TRBJ1-4, the full variable domain reads DTAVSQTPKYLVTQMGNDKSIKCEQNLGHDTMYWYKQDSKKFLKIMFSYNNKELIINETVPNRFSPKSPDKAHLNLHINSLELGDSAVYFCASSPRGPTNEKLFFGSGTQLSVL.

There are a few counts of this clonotype. The chain's CDR3 is CASSHQGPLYGYTF. CDR3 sequence (DNA): TGTGCCAGCAGCCACCAGGGTCCCCTCTATGGCTACACCTTC. The rearrangement joins TRBV3-1 to TRBJ1-2; a possible D gene is TRBD1 (5 bases). V was shortened by 3 bases and J by 4 bases, with 12 bases between the two germline ends. Germline CDR1 reads LGHDT; CDR2 reads YNNKEL (reference sequence). This CDR3 is 14 amino acids long.

J is TRBJ2-7 and V is TRBV4-2; 9 bases match TRBD2. Germline V CDR1 and CDR2: LGHNA, YNFKEQ. The CDR3 length is 18 residues. V was pared by 3 bases and J by 2 bases, with 14 bases of the junction left unmatched. The CDR3, as DNA: TGTGCCAGCAGCCATGCTCAGAGTCAGCGGGAGGTTACCTACGAGCAGTACTTC. Translating gives CASSHAQSQREVTYEQYF.

The V call is TRBV6-1, the J call TRBJ1-2; unclear D gene. Looked up from germline, CDR1 is MNHNS and CDR2 is SASEGT. The CDR3 sequence is 14 residues long. V lost 2 bases and J lost 1, with 8 bases in between. The CDR3 DNA sequence: TGTGCCAGCAGTGAACGACGGATTAACTATGGCTACACCTTC. Residues: CASSERRINYGYTF.

This clonotype was recorded many times. The V call is TRBV12-3 or TRBV12-4, the J call TRBJ2-2; 7 bases fit TRBD1. This CDR3 has 15 amino acids. The V and J ends lost 3 bases and 4 bases, in that order; junction bases with no gene match: 5. For the CDR3, the DNA is TGTGCCAGCAGTTTGGGGACAGTGGCCACCGGGGAGCTGTTTTTT. Its protein is CASSLGTVATGELFF.

The chain uses TRBV4-2 and TRBJ2-1, with a possible D match to TRBD2 (7 bases). Trimming cost V 1 base and J 0 bases, with 13 bases left between them. The CDR3 contains 17 residues. Germline lookup yields CDR1 LGHNA and CDR2 YNFKEQ. As DNA, the CDR3 is TGTGCCAGCAGCCAAGTGTATCGGGGGGCCTCCTACAATGAGCAGTTCTTC. Protein product: CASSQVYRGASYNEQFF.

This clonotype turned up a few times. The rearrangement uses TRBV20-1 and TRBJ1-2; the match to TRBD1 covers 7 bases. Per germline, CDR1 DFQATT and CDR2 SNEGSKA (reference sequence). The CDR3 loop spans 15 amino acids. Trimming removed 5 bases from V and 4 bases from J; junction bases left unmatched: 13. CDR3 DNA: TGCAGTGCTCGGTGGCAGGGGGGTCGCATCTATGGCTACACCTTC. The encoded protein is CSARWQGGRIYGYTF.

The gene calls are TRBV28 and TRBJ1-2; D call uncertain. The V end lost 4 bases, the J end lost 4 bases, and 13 bases lay between the germline ends. CDR1 and CDR2 (germline): MDHEN, SYDVKM. The CDR3 is made up of 14 amino acids. The CDR3: CASSSGPPSYGYTF. The CDR3 DNA follows: TGTGCCAGCAGTTCCGGCCCACCCTCCTATGGCTACACCTTC.

This clonotype was observed a few times. The genes are TRBV5-1 and TRBJ2-1; D uncertain. Trimming stripped 0 bases from V and 5 bases from J, with 21 bases between. In germline, CDR1 is SGHRS, CDR2 YFSETQ. CDR3 length: 18 amino acids. The CDR3 DNA reads as TGCGCCAGCAGCTTGGAACTGAAAGCGACCCTAGTCCACAATGAGCAGTTCTTC. This encodes CASSLELKATLVHNEQFF.

This clonotype was detected only a few times. The V call is TRBV9, the J call TRBJ2-7; D gene unclear. The CDR3 has 14 residues. The germline V gene has CDR1 SGDLS and CDR2 YYNGEE. V was clipped by 2 bases and J by 8 bases, with 17 bases between them. The CDR3 DNA reads TGTGCCAGCAGCGTCCGACCCGACATTATCCAGCAGTACTTC. Amino acid sequence: CASSVRPDIIQQYF.

J is TRBJ2-3 and V is TRBV20-1, with 11 bases lining up with TRBD1. The V gene's germline CDR1 is DFQATT and CDR2 SNEGSKA (reference sequence). The CDR3 loop spans 15 amino acids. V gave up 5 bases and J gave up 5 bases; unmatched junction bases: 9. This chain's CDR3 is CSAAGQGVSGDTQYF. CDR3 in DNA: TGCAGTGCTGCGGGACAGGGGGTATCGGGAGATACGCAGTATTTT.

On this clonotype: Just one base apart from a much larger clone, this may be a read error. No conserved phenylalanine or tryptophan ends this CDR3, so it is likely a read error. The gene calls are TRBV18 and TRBJ1-5, with no clear D. Trimming took 4 bases from V and 1 from J, leaving 2 bases between them. The CDR3 covers 12 residues. Germline loops: CDR1 KGHSH, CDR2 LQKENI. As DNA, the CDR3 is TGTGCCAGCTCACAGAGCAATCAGCCCCAGCATTCT. Encoded protein: CASSQSNQPQHS.

This clonotype came up a few times. The chain carries TRBV6-1 and TRBJ2-3, with TRBD2 matching over 8 bases. There are 15 residues in the CDR3. The trim removed 6 bases at V and 0 bases at J, leaving 5 bases unmatched. Germline V gene data show CDR1 as MNHNS and CDR2 as SASEGT. As DNA, the CDR3 is TGTGCCAGCAGCGAGACTAGCGTCAGCACAGATACGCAGTATTTT. This encodes CASSETSVSTDTQYF.

Ten or more counts support this clonotype. The rearrangement links TRBV12-3 or TRBV12-4 to TRBJ1-1; D gene uncertain. CDR3 length: 12 amino acids. V lost 6 bases and J lost 7, with 12 bases in between. The CDR3 sequence: CASRSRWGEAFF. DNA of the CDR3: TGTGCCAGCAGGTCCCGTTGGGGTGAAGCTTTCTTT.

A remark on this clonotype: Germline and junction disagree at one end, which may indicate a read error. The DNA for the CDR3 is TGTGCCAGCAGCCTAGGCTCCCTAGCGGGAGTCAGCGATGAGCAGTTCTTC. It is translated as CASSLGSLAGVSDEQFF. This sequence joins TRBV13 and TRBJ2-1; TRBD2 agrees at 10 bases. In germline, CDR1 is PRHDT, CDR2 FYEKMQ (reference sequence). The CDR3 runs 17 residues.

This clonotype was counted ten times or more. The V call is TRBV20-1, the J call TRBJ2-7; 10 bases line up with TRBD2. Trimming cost V 4 bases and J 2 bases; bases outside gene matches: 5. The CDR3 loop spans 14 amino acids. Per the germline V gene, CDR1 is DFQATT and CDR2 is SNEGSKA (reference sequence). The CDR3 loop is CSAMASGSPYEQYF. The CDR3 DNA is TGCAGTGCTATGGCTAGCGGGAGTCCCTACGAGCAGTACTTC.

This clonotype was observed a handful of times. This sequence joins TRBV11-1 and TRBJ2-1; 10 nucleotides align to TRBD2. The trim removed 1 base at V and 0 bases at J, leaving 6 bases unmatched. The germline CDR1 and CDR2 sequences are SGHAT and FQDESV (reference sequence). The CDR3 is made up of 18 amino acids. DNA of the CDR3: TGTGCCAGCAGCTTAGAGTTACTAGCGGGAACCTCCTACAATGAGCAGTTCTTC. Encoded protein: CASSLELLAGTSYNEQFF.

This clonotype has more than one count but fewer than ten. V and J are TRBV10-3 and TRBJ1-5; 7 bases fit TRBD1. The J segment lost 2 bases and the V segment lost 5 bases, leaving 9 bases of the junction unmatched. This CDR3 is built from 16 residues. Germline CDR1 and CDR2: ENHRY and SYGVKD. The CDR3 region has the DNA TGTGCCATCAGTCCTAGCTCAGACAGGGGCAATCAGCCCCAGCATTTT. It yields the protein CAISPSSDRGNQPQHF.

The chain has TRBV12-3 or TRBV12-4 and TRBJ2-4; the match to TRBD1 covers 9 bases. This CDR3 has 15 amino acids. The J segment lost 6 bases and the V segment lost 4 bases, leaving 7 bases of the junction unmatched. CDR3 in DNA: TGTGCCAGCAGTTACGGGACAGGGCCCAGAAACATTCAGTACTTC. Translated: CASSYGTGPRNIQYF.

This clonotype was picked up a small number of times. This chain links TRBV6-2 or TRBV6-3 with TRBJ2-3; no firm D call. The CDR3 has 14 residues. Germline V gives CDR1 MNHEY, CDR2 SVGEGT. V gave up 8 bases and J gave up 0 bases, with 12 bases separating them. The CDR3 is CASGVGASTDTQYF. Here the CDR3 DNA reads TGTGCCAGCGGAGTAGGCGCTAGCACAGATACGCAGTATTTT.

This clonotype was seen a handful of times. The rearrangement joins TRBV10-3 to TRBJ1-6; 8 bases map to TRBD1. The CDR3 has 16 residues. Germline V gives CDR1 ENHRY, CDR2 SYGVKD. The trim removed 5 bases at V and 4 bases at J, leaving 7 bases unmatched. The CDR3 DNA is TGTGCCATCAGTTCTCTTGACAGGGGATATAATTCACCCCTCCACTTT. Protein sequence: CAISSLDRGYNSPLHF.

This clonotype was picked up a small number of times. This chain connects TRBV7-3 to TRBJ2-7; no definite D call. Germline lookup yields CDR1 SGHTA and CDR2 FQGTGA. This CDR3 is built from 14 residues. Trimming pared 2 bases from V and 2 bases from J, leaving 10 bases between. The CDR3 bases are TGTGCCAGCAGCTTATATGCAGGAACCTACGAGCAGTACTTC. This encodes CASSLYAGTYEQYF.

On this clonotype: Relative to the germline gene, one junction end is altered; a read error may explain this. V gene TRBV7-7 combines with J gene TRBJ2-7; 7 bases agree with TRBD2. Germline values: CDR1 SSHAT, CDR2 FNYEAQ (reference sequence). The CDR3 runs to 13 residues. As DNA, the CDR3 is TGTGCTAGCAGCTTAGGGGAGGGGTTCGAGCAGTACTTC. Translated: CASSLGEGFEQYF.